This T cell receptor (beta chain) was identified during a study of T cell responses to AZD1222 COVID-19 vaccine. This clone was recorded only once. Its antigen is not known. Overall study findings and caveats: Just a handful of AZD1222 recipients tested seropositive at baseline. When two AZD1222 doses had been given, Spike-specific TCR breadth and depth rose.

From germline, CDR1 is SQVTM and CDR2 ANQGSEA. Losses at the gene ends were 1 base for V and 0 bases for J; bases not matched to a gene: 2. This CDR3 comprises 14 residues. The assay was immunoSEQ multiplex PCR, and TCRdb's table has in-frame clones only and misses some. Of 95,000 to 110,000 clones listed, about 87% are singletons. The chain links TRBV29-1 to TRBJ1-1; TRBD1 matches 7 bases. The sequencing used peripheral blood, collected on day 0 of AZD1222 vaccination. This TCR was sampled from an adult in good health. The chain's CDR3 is CSVEVQGVNTEAFF. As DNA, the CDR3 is TGCAGCGTTGAAGTCCAGGGGGTGAACACTGAAGCTTTCTTT.